These T cell receptor beta chains were read from a single sample in a study of T cell responses to AZD1222 COVID-19 vaccine. Sequencing was performed with immunoSEQ multiplex PCR; in TCRdb, only in-frame clones are kept and a portion is missing. This sample has around 95,000 clones, with approximately 90% found just once. Sequences were derived from peripheral blood, sampled on day 0 of AZD1222 vaccination. The receptor source for this set is an adult in good health. Each CDR3 is given with its conserved first and last residue. The order of the fields is D gene, J gene, clone size, V gene, CDR3 DNA, CDR3 protein. The D gene is left open where the match is weak. Expanded clones get a size class; other rows say once, few or many, or leave the size out.

>-|TRBJ1-2|-|TRBV6-4
TGTGCCAGCCAAATTTCAGGGGATGGCTACACCTTC
CASQISGDGYTF
>-|TRBJ1-1|-|TRBV28
TGTGCCAGCAGTTTAGCAGGGGAGTCTGAAGCTTTCTTT
CASSLAGESEAFF
>-|TRBJ1-2|-|TRBV6-1
TGTGCCAGCAGTTCCCTGTCTGGGGCCAGTGGCTACACCTTC
CASSSLSGASGYTF
>-|TRBJ2-5|-|TRBV7-9
TGTGCCAGCAGCTTAGGGGCAGGGGAGACCCAGTACTTC
CASSLGAGETQYF
>-|TRBJ1-2|-|TRBV6-5
TGTGCCACCAATTCGGCGGGGCGGTCCTCCTATGGCTACACCTTC
CATNSAGRSSYGYTF
>-|TRBJ1-1|-|TRBV29-1
TGCAGCGCAACCAAGAGGGATGAAGCTTTCTTT
CSATKRDEAFF
>-|TRBJ2-1|few|TRBV21-1
TGTGCCAGCAGCAAAAAGGGCGGTCTGAATGAGCAGTTCTTC
CASSKKGGLNEQFF
>TRBD1|TRBJ2-5|-|TRBV2
TGTGCCAGCAGTGCCGGACAGGGTGGCCGGCAAGAGACCCAGTACTTC
CASSAGQGGRQETQYF
>TRBD1|TRBJ2-3|-|TRBV6-2/TRBV6-3
TGTGCCAGCAGTTCGCCGTCCAGGGGACAGGATACGCAGTATTTT
CASSSPSRGQDTQYF
>-|TRBJ1-6|-|TRBV18
TGTGCCAGCTCACCCGTGGGGAAGGATTCACCCCTCCACTTT
CASSPVGKDSPLHF
>-|TRBJ1-1|-|TRBV7-8
TGTGCCAGCACCTACGGGAGTCGAAACACTGAAGCTTTCTTT
CASTYGSRNTEAFF
>TRBD1|TRBJ1-3|-|TRBV2
TGTGCCAGCAGGAGAAGGACAGGGGAAGAAGGAAACACCATATATTTT
CASRRRTGEEGNTIYF
>TRBD1|TRBJ1-3|-|TRBV9
TGTGCCAGCAGCGTAGGGACAGGGGGAAACACCATATATTTT
CASSVGTGGNTIYF
>TRBD2|TRBJ2-2|-|TRBV10-3
TGTGCCATCAGCCGACTAGCGGGAGGCAACAATTTCTCGAACACCGGGGAGCTGTTTTTT
CAISRLAGGNNFSNTGELFF
>-|TRBJ2-1|-|TRBV23-1
TGCGCCAGCAGTCACGGCGGGAACAATGAGCAGTTCTTC
CASSHGGNNEQFF
>TRBD1|TRBJ1-5|-|TRBV10-3
TGTGCCACACGGACAGGGGAGTCTCGCAATCAGCCCCAGCATTTT
CATRTGESRNQPQHF